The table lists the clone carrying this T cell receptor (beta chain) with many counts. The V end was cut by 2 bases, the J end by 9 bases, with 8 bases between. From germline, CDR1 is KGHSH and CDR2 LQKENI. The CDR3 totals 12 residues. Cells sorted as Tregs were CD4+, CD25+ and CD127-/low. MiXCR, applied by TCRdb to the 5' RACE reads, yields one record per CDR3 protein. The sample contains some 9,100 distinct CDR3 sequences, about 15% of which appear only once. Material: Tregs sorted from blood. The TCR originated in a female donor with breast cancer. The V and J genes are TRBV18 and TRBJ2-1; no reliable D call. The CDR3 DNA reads TGTGCCAGCTCACCAACTAAGGGTGAGCAGTTCTTC. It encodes CASSPTKGEQFF.